Each of the 3 T cell receptor beta chains below was sequenced from the same sample in a study of OX40 agonist ivuxolimab in advanced cancers. Sequenced by immunoSEQ multiplex PCR; TCRdb stores in-frame clones only, minus some. The repertoire holds 95,000 or so clones, with 92% as singletons. Sequencing used CD4+ or CD8+ T cells sorted from blood, obtained in a trial of the OX40 agonist ivuxolimab. The receptors shown here come from an adult with an advanced solid tumor such as melanoma, head and neck, liver or kidney cancer.

V usage is TRBV6-5 and J usage is TRBJ1-2; D call uncertain. The germline V gene has CDR1 MNHEY and CDR2 SVGAGI. The CDR3 covers 13 residues. Trimming shortened V by 2 bases and J by 6 bases, and 10 bases separated the two germline ends. CDR3 sequence reads: CASSYGRGNGYTF. In nucleotides, the CDR3 is TGTGCCAGCAGTTACGGGAGAGGGAATGGCTACACCTTC.

The rearrangement joins TRBV5-1 to TRBJ2-7, with TRBD1 matching 12 bases. The CDR3 is made up of 15 amino acids. The junction had 5 bases not matched to a gene; V was cut back by 4 bases and J by 3 bases. Germline V gene data show CDR1 as SGHRS and CDR2 as YFSETQ. CDR3 nucleotide sequence: TGCGCCAGCAGCCTAGGGACAGGGGGCCACTACGAGCAGTACTTC. Amino acid sequence: CASSLGTGGHYEQYF.

This clone showed up just a few times. This chain joins TRBV30 and TRBJ2-7, with 7 bases matching TRBD1. V trimming: 4 bases; J trimming: 2 bases; junction bases outside the gene matches: 8. Looked up from germline, CDR1 is GTSNPN and CDR2 is SVGIG (reference sequence). This CDR3 has 14 residues. CDR3 bases: TGTGCCTGGACCAGAGGGACAGCCACCTACGAGCAGTACTTC. This gives the protein CAWTRGTATYEQYF.